The 15 T cell receptor beta chains given below trace back to one sample, sequenced in a study of T cells in Graves' hyperthyroidism and ophthalmopathy. RNA transcripts gave rise to amplified TCR beta CDR3 regions. First-round RT-PCR of the TCR CDR3 relied on the HTBI primer set. From the multiplex PCR reads, TCRdb called clonotypes with MiXCR, one entry per CDR3 protein. The table includes roughly 510,000 distinct CDR3 sequences, 35% to 50% detected once. Material: peripheral blood or thyroid tissue (not recorded which). The receptor source for this set is an adult woman with Graves' disease, either hyperthyroidism or ophthalmopathy (not recorded which).

At least ten counts were recorded for this clonotype. The chain uses TRBV12-3 or TRBV12-4 and TRBJ1-3; possible D gene TRBD1, 6 bases. This CDR3 is built from 16 residues. Trimming took off 0 bases at V and 0 bases at J, with 9 bases between the two ends. The CDR3 protein is CASSLAGTLSGNTIYF. In DNA form, the CDR3 reads TGTGCCAGCAGTTTAGCCGGGACACTCTCTGGAAACACCATATATTTT.

The chain joins TRBV7-8 to TRBJ2-5, with D possibly called TRBD1 or TRBD2 (5 bases each). The CDR3 spans 16 residues. V was clipped by 1 base and J by 4 bases, with 16 bases between them. Germline V gene lookup returns CDR1 SGHVS and CDR2 FQNEAQ. DNA of the CDR3: TGTGCCAGCAGCTTAGTAGTCGGCAATGGGGGAGAGACCCAGTACTTC. Residues: CASSLVVGNGGETQYF.

For the CDR3, the DNA is TGCAGTGCTAGAGAAGGGGGGGTGGAGACCCAGTACTTC. As protein: CSAREGGVETQYF. The rearrangement joins TRBV20-1 to TRBJ2-5, with D possibly matching TRBD2 (7 bases). CDR1 is DFQATT and CDR2 is SNEGSKA in the germline V gene (reference sequence). The V end was cut by 0 bases, the J end by 5 bases, with 10 bases between. The CDR3 has 13 amino acids.

As concerns this clonotype: A much larger clone lies one base from this, so it may be a read error. The rearrangement uses TRBV15 and TRBJ1-3; D gene unclear. The CDR3 length is 15 residues. Deletions cut 0 bases from V and 4 bases from J, with 10 bases between. CDR1 and CDR2 (germline): LNHNV, YYDKDF (reference sequence). The CDR3 DNA reads TGTGCCACCAGCAGAGATAGAGGAAGGGGAAACACCATATATTTT. It codes for CATSRDRGRGNTIYF.

The chain employs TRBV14 and TRBJ2-2, with TRBD2 matching over 11 bases. Germline lookup yields CDR1 SGHDN and CDR2 FVKESK. The CDR3 contains 17 residues. The ends lost 2 bases at V and 4 bases at J; junction bases unmatched: 6. In nucleotides, the CDR3 is TGTGCCAGCAGCCAATGGTCTAGCGGGAGGCGCACCGGGGAGCTGTTTTTT. Residues: CASSQWSSGRRTGELFF. The variable domain in full, with the rest retrieved from reference TRBV14 and TRBJ2-2, is EAGVTQFPSHSVIEKGQTVTLRCDPISGHDNLYWYRRVMGKEIKFLLHFVKESKQDESGMPNNRFLAERTGGTYSTLKVQPAELEDSGVYFCASSQWSSGRRTGELFFGEGSRLTVL.

The chain employs TRBV7-9 and TRBJ2-5, with 7 bases aligning to TRBD2. Germline values: CDR1 SEHNR, CDR2 FQNEAQ (reference sequence). Trimming cost V 7 bases and J 9 bases; bases outside gene matches: 11. This CDR3 region has 13 residues. The CDR3 DNA sequence: TGTGCCAGCACTCAAGCGGGACGGGAGGCCCAGTACTTC. It encodes CASTQAGREAQYF.

The rearrangement joins TRBV5-1 to TRBJ1-2, with TRBD1 matching over 7 bases. Germline CDR1 and CDR2: SGHRS and YFSETQ. V dropped 4 bases and J dropped 4; count of bases not matched to a gene: 7. The CDR3 loop spans 14 amino acids. The chain's CDR3 is CASSTDGTVYGYTF. In DNA, the CDR3 is TGCGCCAGCAGCACGGACGGGACAGTCTATGGCTACACCTTC.

This clonotype occurred many times. The chain's CDR3 is CASSELRERNEQFF. CDR3 bases: TGTGCCAGCAGTGAATTGAGGGAGCGAAATGAGCAGTTCTTC. The chain has TRBV2 and TRBJ2-1, with a weak D call TRBD2 (5 bases). Germline V CDR1 and CDR2: SNHLY, FYNNEI. This CDR3 has 14 residues. Trimming removed 2 bases at V and 7 bases at J, with 12 bases between.

As regards this clonotype: A much larger clone is a single base away; this may be a read error. The rearrangement joins TRBV4-3 to TRBJ1-4; D remains unclear. Germline assignment: CDR1 LGHNA and CDR2 YSLEER. Trimming cost V 4 bases and J 5 bases, with 11 bases left between them. The CDR3 extends over 14 amino acids. CDR3 sequence (DNA): TGCGCCAGCAGCCCAGCGCCATTGAATGAAAAACTGTTTTTT. Amino acid sequence: CASSPAPLNEKLFF.

The chain combines TRBV20-1 with TRBJ1-3, with no clear D. Trimming left V 0 bases short and J 2 bases short, with 5 bases between. The CDR3 sequence is 13 residues long. Germline-derived CDR1 and CDR2 are DFQATT and SNEGSKA (reference sequence). The CDR3 DNA reads as TGCAGTGCTAGAGATCTGGCTGGAAACACCATATATTTT. Its protein is CSARDLAGNTIYF.

This sequence joins TRBV7-2 and TRBJ1-5, with 8 bases identical to TRBD1. Germline-derived CDR1 and CDR2 are SGHTA and FQGNSA. CDR3 size: 16 residues. V lost 5 bases to trimming and J lost 2 bases; unmatched junction nucleotides: 8. CDR3 nucleotide sequence: TGTGCCAGCAGCGGCAGCGGACAGGGTGGCAATCAGCCCCAGCATTTT. Residues: CASSGSGQGGNQPQHF.

CDR3 in amino acids: CATSDLSVTDPVSYGYTF. Written as DNA, the CDR3 is TGTGCCACCAGTGATTTGAGCGTAACGGATCCTGTGAGCTATGGCTACACCTTC. The chain is built from TRBV24-1 and TRBJ1-2; D is unresolved. Germline CDR1 is KGHDR and CDR2 is SFDVKD. The CDR3 extends over 18 amino acids. Deletions cut 0 bases from V and 4 bases from J, with 20 bases between.

This clonotype came up a few times. This clone may be a read error of a much larger clone one base away. The rearrangement uses TRBV6-1 and TRBJ1-2, with a possible D match to TRBD1 (6 bases). The CDR3 is 15 amino acids. From germline, CDR1 is MNHNS and CDR2 SASEGT. Trimming pared 1 base from V and 6 bases from J, leaving 15 bases between. In nucleotides, the CDR3 is TGTGCCAGCAGTGAAGGGACAGAGGGCTGGGATGGCTACACCTTC. Amino acids: CASSEGTEGWDGYTF.

The chain uses TRBV11-1 and TRBJ2-7; 11 bases are shared with TRBD2. The CDR3 extends over 15 amino acids. The ends lost 4 bases at V and 3 bases at J; junction bases unmatched: 5. The germline V gene encodes CDR1 SGHAT and CDR2 FQDESV (reference sequence). The DNA of the CDR3 is TGTGCCAGCAGCTCCCCACTAGCGGGAGTCTACGAGCAGTACTTC. Its protein product is CASSSPLAGVYEQYF.

This clonotype occurred many times. This rearrangement joins TRBV2 to TRBJ1-2; D call uncertain. V was clipped by 5 bases and J by 0 bases, with 10 bases between them. Looked up from germline, CDR1 is SNHLY and CDR2 is FYNNEI. CDR3 size: 14 residues. CDR3 sequence reads: CASSTGRTNYGYTF. The DNA of the CDR3 is TGTGCCAGCAGTACGGGAAGGACTAACTATGGCTACACCTTC.